This entry features one T cell receptor (beta chain) sequence. The antigen is undetermined. The data stem from a study of shared clonotypes between healthy human individuals. Study-wide results and caveats: The represented genetic and exposure-history diversity was limited by the small number of donors. The authors expected sequencing depth to affect clonotype sharing among donors.

The CDR3 is 13 residues long. Trimming stripped 7 bases from V and 4 bases from J, with 13 bases between. Germline CDR1 is MNHNS and CDR2 is SASEGT. Deep-level running was used for the assay. TCRdb's copy holds only in-frame clones and misses some; the assay was immunoSEQ multiplex PCR. The data show 550,000 to 700,000 clones, around 73% seen once. Healthy HIV-negative adults without recent acute infections or vaccinations served as donors. The TCR originated in a woman under 40 in good health. The genes are TRBV6-1 and TRBJ1-1; D gene ambiguous. The sequenced sample consisted of memory CD4+ T cells sorted from blood. This sample's subset: CD45RA-negative fraction. The CDR3 coding sequence is TGTGCCAGCACCCGCAAGGGAGGCACTGAAGCTTTCTTT. This codes for CASTRKGGTEAFF.